This T cell receptor beta chain appears in the sequencing data of a study of T cell responses to AZD1222 COVID-19 vaccine. Concerning this clone: Antigen: not known.

General observations from the study: Repertoires were collected only later (after the peak T cell response had occurred). Rises in breadth and depth of Spike-specific TCRs came after two AZD1222 doses. Baseline seropositivity characterized only 5 to 7 AZD1222 recipients. Reports say nearly half of spike-specific TCRs go after unmutated variant regions.

The table came from immunoSEQ multiplex PCR; TCRdb's copy has only in-frame clones and leaves some out. In the table there are just under 75,000 clones, roughly 80% of which are singletons. Germline CDR1 and CDR2: SGHKS and YYEKEE (reference sequence). The germline V and J ends were trimmed by 5 bases and 7 bases, with 13 bases remaining between them. The CDR3 has 13 amino acids. This specimen consisted of peripheral blood, obtained 28 days after the second AZD1222 dose. The TCR was taken from an adult who received the AZD1222 COVID-19 vaccine. This chain joins TRBV5-5 and TRBJ2-1; D call uncertain. The CDR3 bases are TGTGCCAGCAGTTCCCAGAAGTGGAATGAGCAGTTCTTC. As protein: CASSSQKWNEQFF.